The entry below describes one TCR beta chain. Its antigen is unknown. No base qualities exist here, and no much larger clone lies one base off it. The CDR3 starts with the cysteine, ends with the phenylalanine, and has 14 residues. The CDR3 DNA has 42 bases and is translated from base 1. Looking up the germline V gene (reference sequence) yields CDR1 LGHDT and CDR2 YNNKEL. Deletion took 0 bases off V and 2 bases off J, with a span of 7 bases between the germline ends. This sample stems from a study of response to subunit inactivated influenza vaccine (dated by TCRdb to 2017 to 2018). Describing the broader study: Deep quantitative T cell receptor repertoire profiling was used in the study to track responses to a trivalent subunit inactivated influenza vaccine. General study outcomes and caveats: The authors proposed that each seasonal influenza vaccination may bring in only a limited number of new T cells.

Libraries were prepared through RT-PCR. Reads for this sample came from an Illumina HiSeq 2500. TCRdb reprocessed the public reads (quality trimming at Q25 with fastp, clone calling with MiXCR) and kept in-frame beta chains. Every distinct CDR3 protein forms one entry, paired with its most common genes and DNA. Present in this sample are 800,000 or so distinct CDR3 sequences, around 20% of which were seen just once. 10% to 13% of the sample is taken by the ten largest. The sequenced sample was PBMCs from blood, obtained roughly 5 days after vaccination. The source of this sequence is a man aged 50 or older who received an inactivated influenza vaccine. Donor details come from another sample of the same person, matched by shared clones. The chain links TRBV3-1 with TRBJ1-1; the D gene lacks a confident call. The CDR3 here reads CASSQDGQNTEAFF. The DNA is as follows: TGTGCCAGCAGCCAAGATGGCCAAAACACTGAAGCTTTCTTT.